Shown below are 24 T cell receptor beta chains from a single sample sequenced in a study of T cell changes during pregnancy in multiple sclerosis. Libraries were prepared by immunoSEQ multiplex PCR; TCRdb keeps only in-frame clonotypes and omits some of them. The sample includes 25,000 to 35,000 clones, approximately 90% of them seen just once. Source: CD8+ T cells from peripheral blood mononuclear cells, taken before pregnancy. The receptors were sampled from a female donor with multiple sclerosis, enrolled in a pregnancy study.

The chain recombines TRBV30 with TRBJ2-1, with D tentatively TRBD2 (5 bases). Germline V CDR1 and CDR2: GTSNPN, SVGIG (reference sequence). The CDR3 has 12 amino acids. Trimming took off 4 bases at V and 6 bases at J, with 10 bases between the two ends. The CDR3 nucleotides are TGTGCCTGGAAGGACTCGACCAATGAGCAGTTCTTC. This translates into CAWKDSTNEQFF.

This clone was seen more than once but under ten times. The chain has TRBV4-3 and TRBJ1-6; 11 positions match TRBD1. V lost 3 bases to trimming and J lost 10 bases; unmatched junction nucleotides: 2. CDR1 is LGHNA, CDR2 YSLEER, per germline. This CDR3 is built from 14 residues. This chain's CDR3 is CASSQGTGGSPLHF. In DNA, the CDR3 is TGCGCCAGCAGCCAGGGGACAGGGGGATCACCCCTCCACTTT.

The table lists this clone with a few counts. The V and J genes are TRBV30 and TRBJ1-2; a possible D gene is TRBD1 (6 bases). CDR3 length: 11 amino acids. The germline V gene encodes CDR1 GTSNPN and CDR2 SVGIG (reference sequence). With 4 bases removed from V and 8 bases from J, the gap between germline ends came to 11 bases. The CDR3 sequence: CAWNRATGYTF. DNA for the CDR3: TGTGCCTGGAACAGGGCTACAGGCTACACCTTC.

The chain is built from TRBV2 and TRBJ2-7, with TRBD1 as a possible D gene (7 bases). The germline V gene has CDR1 SNHLY and CDR2 FYNNEI. Between the trimmed V and J ends, which lost 4 bases and 3 bases, there was a span of 28 bases. CDR3 length: 19 residues. This CDR3 reads CASSGGGATGQAGSYEQYF. The DNA of the CDR3 is TGTGCCAGCAGTGGGGGTGGGGCTACAGGACAGGCGGGGAGCTACGAGCAGTACTTC.

This clone was observed once. The chain links TRBV6-5 to TRBJ1-2; D possibly corresponds to TRBD1 (6 bases). V was pared by 6 bases and J by 11 bases, with 16 bases between. Germline CDR1 is MNHEY and CDR2 is SVGAGI. The CDR3 spans 12 residues. The CDR3 bases are TGTGCCAGCAGCCTGAGGGGAGGGGGTTACACCTTC. It translates to CASSLRGGGYTF.

The V gene is TRBV7-9, the J gene TRBJ2-3; D is possibly TRBD1 (5 bases). V dropped 3 bases and J dropped 0 bases, with 10 bases sitting between them. CDR3 length: 15 residues. Germline lookup yields CDR1 SEHNR and CDR2 FQNEAQ (reference sequence). The CDR3 coding sequence is TGTGCCAGCAGCTTTCAGGGCGGAAGCACAGATACGCAGTATTTT. Encoded protein: CASSFQGGSTDTQYF. Full variable domain (outside the CDR3, taken from reference TRBV7-9 and TRBJ2-3): DTGVSQNPRHKITKRGQNVTFRCDPISEHNRLYWYRQTLGQGPEFLTYFQNEAQLEKSRLLSDRFSAERPKGSFSTLEIQRTEQGDSAMYLCASSFQGGSTDTQYFGPGTRLTVL.

The J gene is TRBJ2-7, the V gene TRBV27, with a weak D call TRBD1 (7 bases). V was pared by 6 bases and J by 3 bases, with 15 bases between. Germline V lookup: CDR1 MNHEY, CDR2 SMNVEV (reference sequence). The CDR3 runs 14 residues. CDR3 residues: CASRPGTAGYEQYF. As DNA, the CDR3 is TGTGCCAGCAGGCCGGGGACAGCGGGCTACGAGCAGTACTTC.

The chain joins TRBV28 to TRBJ1-3; 7 bases match TRBD1. Trimming took 1 base from V and 1 from J; bases not matched to a gene: 4. In germline, CDR1 is MDHEN, CDR2 SYDVKM. This CDR3 is 16 amino acids long. CDR3 region: CASSLSPGGSGNTIYF. Here the CDR3 DNA reads TGTGCCAGCAGTTTATCCCCAGGGGGGTCTGGAAACACCATATATTTT.

The rearrangement links TRBV10-1 to TRBJ2-1, with 10 bases fitting TRBD2. CDR1 and CDR2 from the germline V gene are WNHNN and SYGVQD (reference sequence). The CDR3 has 14 residues. Trimming removed 5 bases from V and 6 bases from J; junction bases left unmatched: 4. Here the CDR3 DNA reads TGCGCCAGCAGTCAGGGGACTAGCGTCAATGAGCAGTTCTTC. It yields the protein CASSQGTSVNEQFF.

V gene TRBV4-1 combines with J gene TRBJ2-7; D is perhaps TRBD1 (6 bases). CDR3 size: 15 residues. Looked up from germline, CDR1 is MGHRA and CDR2 is YSYEKL. The V end lost 4 bases, the J end lost 1 base, and 14 bases lay between the germline ends. CDR3 in amino acids: CASSPDSPDSYEQYF. DNA of the CDR3: TGCGCCAGCAGCCCGGACAGCCCGGATTCCTACGAGCAGTACTTC.

This rearrangement joins TRBV6-1 to TRBJ2-7; TRBD1 might be the D (5 bases). CDR1 is MNHNS and CDR2 is SASEGT in the germline V gene. V lost 10 bases and J 6 bases, leaving 16 bases between the germline ends. CDR3 length: 12 residues. The CDR3 DNA reads TGTGCCACCCTTGGACAAAACGGCGAGCAGTACTTC. Its translation is CATLGQNGEQYF.

J is TRBJ1-2 and V is TRBV27; no clear D gene. The CDR3 spans 12 residues. In germline, CDR1 is MNHEY, CDR2 SMNVEV (reference sequence). Trimming left V 11 bases short and J 4 bases short, with 14 bases between. The CDR3, as DNA: TGTGCCGCACGGGGAGACCCCTATGGCTACACCTTC. Its translation: CAARGDPYGYTF.

The chain combines TRBV7-9 with TRBJ1-5; 7 nucleotides match TRBD1. This CDR3 has 14 amino acids. J lost 4 bases, V lost 2 bases, and 2 bases had no gene match. CDR1 and CDR2 (germline): SEHNR, FQNEAQ (reference sequence). The CDR3 DNA is TGTGCCAGCAGCTTACCGGGACAGAATCAGCCCCAGCATTTT. Amino acids: CASSLPGQNQPQHF.

The chain recombines TRBV29-1 with TRBJ2-7, with 12 positions matching TRBD2. V lost 4 bases to trimming and J lost 0 bases; unmatched junction nucleotides: 7. The CDR3 sequence is 16 residues long. CDR1 is SQVTM, CDR2 ANQGSEA, per germline. In DNA, the CDR3 is TGCAGCGTTGCCCTAGCGGGGGGGACTAGCTCCTACGAGCAGTACTTC. It is translated as CSVALAGGTSSYEQYF.

The V call is TRBV29-1, the J call TRBJ2-7; D possibly corresponds to TRBD2 (7 bases). Trimming cost V 1 base and J 5 bases, with 12 bases left between them. CDR1 and CDR2 from the germline V gene are SQVTM and ANQGSEA. This CDR3 spans 13 amino acids. CDR3 protein: CSVEGGGYDEQYF. Here the CDR3 DNA reads TGCAGCGTTGAAGGGGGGGGCTACGACGAGCAGTACTTC.

V gene TRBV27 combines with J gene TRBJ1-1, with D perhaps TRBD1 (5 bases). Germline CDR1 MNHEY, CDR2 SMNVEV (reference sequence). This CDR3 comprises 12 residues. V dropped 5 bases and J dropped 11 bases, with 15 bases sitting between them. The CDR3 sequence: CASSPPMGPAFF. CDR3 nucleotide sequence: TGTGCCAGCAGTCCCCCGATGGGGCCGGCTTTCTTT.

The rearrangement uses TRBV7-9 and TRBJ2-7; 8 bases are a match to TRBD1. Germline CDR1 is SEHNR and CDR2 is FQNEAQ (reference sequence). V was clipped by 5 bases and J by 5 bases; unmatched bases: 5. The CDR3 is made up of 13 amino acids. CDR3 loop: CASSLTGVNEQYF. The CDR3 DNA reads TGTGCCAGCAGCCTGACAGGGGTTAACGAGCAGTACTTC.

This sequence joins TRBV27 and TRBJ1-3; 7 positions match TRBD1. The CDR3 totals 15 residues. Germline V gives CDR1 MNHEY, CDR2 SMNVEV (reference sequence). Trimming at V came to 5 bases and at J to 0 bases, leaving 4 bases not matched to a gene. The CDR3 is CASSKGAYSGNTIYF. The CDR3 coding sequence is TGTGCCAGCAGTAAGGGGGCCTACTCTGGAAACACCATATATTTT.

The gene calls are TRBV11-2 and TRBJ2-1; a possible D gene is TRBD2 (5 bases). CDR1 SGHAT and CDR2 FQNNGV come from the germline V gene. The CDR3 is 16 residues long. With 5 bases removed from V and 4 bases from J, the gap between germline ends came to 18 bases. The CDR3 reads CASSPGSSDWYNEQFF. DNA for the CDR3: TGTGCCAGCAGCCCGGGGTCGTCGGACTGGTACAATGAGCAGTTCTTC.

The V gene is TRBV7-2, the J gene TRBJ2-1, with a tentative D call TRBD2 (6 bases). V lost 5 bases and J 0 bases, leaving 11 bases between the germline ends. CDR1 is SGHTA, CDR2 FQGNSA, per germline. This CDR3 is 15 amino acids long. Here the CDR3 reads CASSRGGVSYNEQFF. The CDR3 DNA follows: TGTGCCAGCAGCCGCGGAGGGGTCTCCTACAATGAGCAGTTCTTC.

The rearrangement joins TRBV4-3 to TRBJ2-1; 9 nucleotides match TRBD2. Germline values: CDR1 LGHNA, CDR2 YSLEER. V was clipped by 0 bases and J by 10 bases; unmatched bases: 10. This CDR3 is built from 16 residues. CDR3 loop: CASSQDVERGAGEQFF. The CDR3 bases are TGCGCCAGCAGCCAAGATGTAGAGCGGGGGGCTGGGGAGCAGTTCTTC.

To note about this clone: Other DNA sequences in the same sample also yield this CDR3. This chain joins TRBV28 and TRBJ1-5, with 8 bases that match TRBD1. The CDR3 runs 14 residues. Germline V gives CDR1 MDHEN, CDR2 SYDVKM. V was pared by 3 bases and J by 2 bases, with 0 bases of the junction left unmatched. CDR3 sequence: CASSLDRGNQPQHF. CDR3 in DNA: TGTGCCAGCAGTTTGGACAGGGGCAATCAGCCCCAGCATTTT.

The chain uses TRBV4-1 and TRBJ1-1, with a tentative D call TRBD1 (6 bases). The V gene's germline CDR1 is MGHRA and CDR2 YSYEKL. This CDR3 region has 15 residues. V lost 1 base and J 1 base, leaving 10 bases between the germline ends. Here the CDR3 DNA reads TGCGCCAGCAGCCAAGTCGGGGGGCGGAACACTGAAGCTTTCTTT. It translates to CASSQVGGRNTEAFF.

The V gene is TRBV5-4, the J gene TRBJ2-1; D may be TRBD2 (6 bases). V lost 0 bases to trimming and J lost 6 bases, with 13 bases between them. The germline V gene has CDR1 SGHNT and CDR2 YYREEE (reference sequence). The CDR3 runs 15 residues. CDR3 coding DNA: TGTGCCAGCAGCTTGGTTGGGGACTGGATCAATGAGCAGTTCTTC. Protein product: CASSLVGDWINEQFF.